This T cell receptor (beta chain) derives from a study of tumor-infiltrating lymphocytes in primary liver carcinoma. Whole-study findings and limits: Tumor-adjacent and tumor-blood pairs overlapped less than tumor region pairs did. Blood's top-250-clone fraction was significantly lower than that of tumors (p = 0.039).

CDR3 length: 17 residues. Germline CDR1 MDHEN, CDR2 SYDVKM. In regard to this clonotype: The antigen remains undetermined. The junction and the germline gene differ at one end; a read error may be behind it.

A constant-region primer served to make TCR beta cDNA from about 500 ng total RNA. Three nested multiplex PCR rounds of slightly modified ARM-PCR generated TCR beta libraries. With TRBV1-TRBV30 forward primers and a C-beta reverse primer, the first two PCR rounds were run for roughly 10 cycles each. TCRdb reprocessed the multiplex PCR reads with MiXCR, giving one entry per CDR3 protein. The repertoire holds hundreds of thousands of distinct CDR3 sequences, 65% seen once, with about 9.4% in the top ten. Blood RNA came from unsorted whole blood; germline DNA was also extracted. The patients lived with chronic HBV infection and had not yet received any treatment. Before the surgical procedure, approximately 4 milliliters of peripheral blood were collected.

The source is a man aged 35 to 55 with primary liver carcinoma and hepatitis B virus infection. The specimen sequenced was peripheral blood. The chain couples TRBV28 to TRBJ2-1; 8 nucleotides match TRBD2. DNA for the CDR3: TGTGTCAGCAGTCCACCCGGGAGGGGCACCTCTGGCAATGAGCAGTTCTTC. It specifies CVSSPPGRGTSGNEQFF.